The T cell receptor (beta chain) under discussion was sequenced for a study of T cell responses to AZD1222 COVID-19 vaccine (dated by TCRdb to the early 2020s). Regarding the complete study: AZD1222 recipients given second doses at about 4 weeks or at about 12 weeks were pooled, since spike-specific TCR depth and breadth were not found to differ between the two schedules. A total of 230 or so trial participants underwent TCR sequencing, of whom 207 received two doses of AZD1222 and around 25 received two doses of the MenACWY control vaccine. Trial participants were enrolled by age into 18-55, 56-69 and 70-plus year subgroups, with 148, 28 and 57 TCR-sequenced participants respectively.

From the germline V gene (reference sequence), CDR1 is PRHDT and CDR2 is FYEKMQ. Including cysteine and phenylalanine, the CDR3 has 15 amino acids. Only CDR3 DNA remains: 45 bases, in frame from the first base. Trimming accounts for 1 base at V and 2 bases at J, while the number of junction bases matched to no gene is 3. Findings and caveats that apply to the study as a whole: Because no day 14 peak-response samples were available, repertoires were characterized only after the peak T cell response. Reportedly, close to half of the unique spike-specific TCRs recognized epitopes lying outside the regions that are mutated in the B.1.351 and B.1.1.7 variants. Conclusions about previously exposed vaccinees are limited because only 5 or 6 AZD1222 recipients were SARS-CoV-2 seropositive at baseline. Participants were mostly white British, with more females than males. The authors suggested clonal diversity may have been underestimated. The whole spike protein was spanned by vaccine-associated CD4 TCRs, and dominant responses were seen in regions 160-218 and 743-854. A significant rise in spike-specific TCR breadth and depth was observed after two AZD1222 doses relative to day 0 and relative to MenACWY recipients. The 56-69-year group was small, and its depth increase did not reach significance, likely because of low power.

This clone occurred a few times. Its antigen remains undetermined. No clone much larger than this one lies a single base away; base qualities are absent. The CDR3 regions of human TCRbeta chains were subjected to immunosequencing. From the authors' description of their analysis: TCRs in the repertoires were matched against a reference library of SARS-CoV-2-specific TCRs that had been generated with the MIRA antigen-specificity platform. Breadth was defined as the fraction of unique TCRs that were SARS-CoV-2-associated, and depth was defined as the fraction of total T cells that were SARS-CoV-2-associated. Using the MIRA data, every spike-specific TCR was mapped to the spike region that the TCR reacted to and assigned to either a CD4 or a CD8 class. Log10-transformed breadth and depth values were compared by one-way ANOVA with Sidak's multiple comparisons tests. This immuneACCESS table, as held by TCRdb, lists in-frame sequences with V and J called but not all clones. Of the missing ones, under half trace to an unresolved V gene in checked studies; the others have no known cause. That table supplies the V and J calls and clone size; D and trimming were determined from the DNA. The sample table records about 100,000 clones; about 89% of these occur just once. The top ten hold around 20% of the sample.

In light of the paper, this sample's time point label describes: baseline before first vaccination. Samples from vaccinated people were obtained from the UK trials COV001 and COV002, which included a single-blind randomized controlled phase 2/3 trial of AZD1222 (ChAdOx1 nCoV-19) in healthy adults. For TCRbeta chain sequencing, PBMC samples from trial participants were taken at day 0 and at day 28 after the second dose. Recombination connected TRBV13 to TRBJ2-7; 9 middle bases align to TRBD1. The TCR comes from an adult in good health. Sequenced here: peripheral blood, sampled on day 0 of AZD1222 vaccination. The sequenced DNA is TGTGCCAGCAGCTTAGAACAGGGGGCTCCCTACGAGCAGTACTTC. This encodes CASSLEQGAPYEQYF.